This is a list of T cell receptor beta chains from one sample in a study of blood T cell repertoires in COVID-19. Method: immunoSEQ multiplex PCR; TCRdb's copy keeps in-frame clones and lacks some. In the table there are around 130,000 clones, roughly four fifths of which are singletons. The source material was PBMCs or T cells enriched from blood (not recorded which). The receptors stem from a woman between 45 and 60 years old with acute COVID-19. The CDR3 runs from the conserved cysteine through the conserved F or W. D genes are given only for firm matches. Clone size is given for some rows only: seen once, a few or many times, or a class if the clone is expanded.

CDR3 protein: CASSLERGPAQETQYF
CDR3 DNA: TGCGCCAGCAGCTTGGAGCGGGGACCCGCCCAAGAGACCCAGTACTTC
J gene: TRBJ2-5
clone size: few
V gene: TRBV5-1
D gene: TRBD2

CDR3 protein: CASSQDFAGGADTQYF
CDR3 DNA: TGTGCCAGCAGCCAAGATTTCGCGGGGGGGGCAGATACGCAGTATTTT
J gene: TRBJ2-3
clone size: few
V gene: TRBV4-2
D gene: TRBD2

CDR3 protein: CASSPWGLAGTGELFF
CDR3 DNA: TGTGCCAGCAGCCCGTGGGGACTAGCGGGAACCGGGGAGCTGTTTTTT
J gene: TRBJ2-2
clone size: NA
V gene: TRBV11-2
D gene: TRBD2

CDR3 protein: CASSGGTGADGYTF
CDR3 DNA: TGCGCCAGCAGCGGCGGGACAGGGGCTGATGGCTACACCTTC
J gene: TRBJ1-2
clone size: NA
V gene: TRBV5-1
D gene: TRBD1

CDR3 protein: CAIGTSGRGGELFF
CDR3 DNA: TGTGCCATCGGGACTAGCGGGAGGGGCGGGGAGCTGTTTTTT
J gene: TRBJ2-2
clone size: NA
V gene: TRBV10-3
D gene: TRBD2

CDR3 protein: CASSWTGDSNTEAFF
CDR3 DNA: TGTGCCAGCAGTTGGACAGGGGACTCGAACACTGAAGCTTTCTTT
J gene: TRBJ1-1
clone size: NA
V gene: TRBV27
D gene: TRBD1

CDR3 protein: CASSGGGETQYF
CDR3 DNA: TGTGCCAGCAGTGGGGGGGGTGAGACCCAGTACTTC
J gene: TRBJ2-5
clone size: NA
V gene: TRBV28
D gene: TRBD2

CDR3 protein: CASSYSEREGQETQYF
CDR3 DNA: TGTGCCAGCAGTTACTCGGAGAGGGAGGGACAAGAGACCCAGTACTTC
J gene: TRBJ2-5
clone size: NA
V gene: TRBV6-5
D gene: TRBD2

CDR3 protein: CASSPSSGGNTGKLFF
CDR3 DNA: TGCGCCAGCAGTCCCTCTAGCGGAGGGAACACCGGGAAGCTGTTTTTT
J gene: TRBJ2-2
clone size: NA
V gene: TRBV10-1
D gene: TRBD2

CDR3 protein: CASSSQTGANEQYF
CDR3 DNA: TGTGCCAGCAGTTCCCAGACAGGGGCCAACGAGCAGTACTTC
J gene: TRBJ2-7
clone size: NA
V gene: TRBV9
D gene: TRBD1

CDR3 protein: CASSIEGGTGELFF
CDR3 DNA: TGTGCCAGTAGTATCGAGGGCGGCACCGGGGAGCTGTTTTTT
J gene: TRBJ2-2
clone size: NA
V gene: TRBV19
D gene: NA

CDR3 protein: CASSLTSADYNEQFF
CDR3 DNA: TGTGCCAGCAGCTTAACCAGCGCAGATTACAATGAGCAGTTCTTC
J gene: TRBJ2-1
clone size: NA
V gene: TRBV7-3
D gene: NA

CDR3 protein: CASSIARGLGNTIYF
CDR3 DNA: TGTGCCAGCAGCATAGCCAGGGGGCTTGGAAACACCATATATTTT
J gene: TRBJ1-3
clone size: NA
V gene: TRBV21-1
D gene: NA

CDR3 protein: CASRVPQGRTEAFF
CDR3 DNA: TGTGCCAGCAGGGTACCACAGGGGCGCACTGAAGCTTTCTTT
J gene: TRBJ1-1
clone size: NA
V gene: TRBV11-3
D gene: TRBD1

CDR3 protein: CASSEATGGWQFF
CDR3 DNA: TGTGCCAGCAGTGAAGCAACAGGGGGGTGGCAGTTCTTC
J gene: TRBJ2-1
clone size: NA
V gene: TRBV6-1
D gene: TRBD1

CDR3 protein: CASSSLSGENTGELFF
CDR3 DNA: TGTGCCAGCAGTTCCTTAAGCGGAGAGAACACCGGGGAGCTGTTTTTT
J gene: TRBJ2-2
clone size: NA
V gene: TRBV27
D gene: NA

CDR3 protein: CASSVGGYEQYF
CDR3 DNA: TGTGCCAGCAGTGTCGGGGGGTACGAGCAGTACTTC
J gene: TRBJ2-7
clone size: NA
V gene: TRBV2
D gene: TRBD2

CDR3 protein: CASSWGTSGGQAGELFF
CDR3 DNA: TGTGCCAGCAGCTGGGGGACTAGCGGGGGTCAGGCCGGGGAGCTGTTTTTT
J gene: TRBJ2-2
clone size: NA
V gene: TRBV5-4
D gene: TRBD2

CDR3 protein: CASSEVPDRGDKLFF
CDR3 DNA: TGTGCCAGCAGTGAAGTACCGGACAGGGGGGATAAACTGTTTTTT
J gene: TRBJ1-4
clone size: NA
V gene: TRBV6-1
D gene: TRBD1

CDR3 protein: CASRFRGLRNTEAFF
CDR3 DNA: TGTGCCAGCAGGTTTAGAGGTTTGCGGAACACTGAAGCTTTCTTT
J gene: TRBJ1-1
clone size: once
V gene: TRBV7-2
D gene: NA

CDR3 protein: CASSPRTGSDGYTF
CDR3 DNA: TGTGCCAGCAGCCCGCGGACAGGCAGTGATGGCTACACCTTC
J gene: TRBJ1-2
clone size: NA
V gene: TRBV11-2
D gene: TRBD1

CDR3 protein: CASSQDRMTVLYGYTF
CDR3 DNA: TGCGCCAGCAGCCAAGACCGGATGACAGTCCTCTATGGCTACACCTTC
J gene: TRBJ1-2
clone size: NA
V gene: TRBV4-3
D gene: NA

CDR3 protein: CASGRGTEAFF
CDR3 DNA: TGTGCCAGCGGGCGGGGCACTGAAGCTTTCTTT
J gene: TRBJ1-1
clone size: once
V gene: TRBV5-6
D gene: NA

CDR3 protein: CASSVGGSSYEQYF
CDR3 DNA: TGTGCCAGCAGTGTGGGCGGGAGCTCCTACGAGCAGTACTTC
J gene: TRBJ2-7
clone size: few
V gene: TRBV6-1
D gene: TRBD2

CDR3 protein: CASSPIGTPNQPQHF
CDR3 DNA: TGTGCCAGCTCACCGATCGGGACACCGAATCAGCCCCAGCATTTT
J gene: TRBJ1-5
clone size: NA
V gene: TRBV18
D gene: NA

CDR3 protein: CASRSAGTGNEKLFF
CDR3 DNA: TGTGCCAGCAGATCGGCCGGGACAGGCAATGAAAAACTGTTTTTT
J gene: TRBJ1-4
clone size: NA
V gene: TRBV28
D gene: TRBD1

CDR3 protein: CASSSGLLNSPLHF
CDR3 DNA: TGTGCCAGCAGTTCGGGACTTCTAAATTCACCCCTCCACTTT
J gene: TRBJ1-6
clone size: NA
V gene: TRBV27
D gene: NA

CDR3 protein: CASSLGQGEELFF
CDR3 DNA: TGCGCCAGCAGCTTGGGACAGGGTGAGGAGCTGTTTTTT
J gene: TRBJ2-2
clone size: NA
V gene: TRBV5-1
D gene: TRBD1

CDR3 protein: CSVEGEGTREQYF
CDR3 DNA: TGCAGCGTTGAAGGGGAGGGAACTCGAGAGCAGTACTTC
J gene: TRBJ2-7
clone size: few
V gene: TRBV29-1
D gene: TRBD2

CDR3 protein: CATRGWNTEAFF
CDR3 DNA: TGCGCCACCCGGGGGTGGAACACTGAAGCTTTCTTT
J gene: TRBJ1-1
clone size: NA
V gene: TRBV10-2
D gene: NA

CDR3 protein: CASSDQGLAEQYF
CDR3 DNA: TGTGCCAGCAGCGATCAGGGACTAGCGGAGCAGTACTTC
J gene: TRBJ2-7
clone size: NA
V gene: TRBV11-3
D gene: TRBD2

CDR3 protein: CASSSPLRNQPQHF
CDR3 DNA: TGTGCCAGCAGTTCCCCACTCCGCAATCAGCCCCAGCATTTT
J gene: TRBJ1-5
clone size: NA
V gene: TRBV27
D gene: NA

CDR3 protein: CASSIGWRGVLSQPQHF
CDR3 DNA: TGTGCCAGTAGTATAGGTTGGCGGGGAGTCCTTAGTCAGCCCCAGCATTTT
J gene: TRBJ1-5
clone size: few
V gene: TRBV19
D gene: NA

CDR3 protein: CASSAKGQGVTDTQYF
CDR3 DNA: TGTGCCAGCAGCGCCAAGGGACAGGGAGTTACAGATACGCAGTATTTT
J gene: TRBJ2-3
clone size: NA
V gene: TRBV9
D gene: TRBD1

CDR3 protein: CASSSRGTIYF
CDR3 DNA: TGTGCCAGCAGCTCCCGGGGGACCATATATTTT
J gene: TRBJ1-3
clone size: once
V gene: TRBV11-2
D gene: NA